The clone carrying this T cell receptor (beta chain) was seen ten or more times. Its antigen is as yet unknown. The record originates from a study of T cells after yellow fever vaccination. Notes on the study in general: Reappearance after the booster was seen for most primary-vaccination clones, at 96% CD4 and more than 80% CD8. Contaminants from the bulk population, in the form of abundant clonotypes, could be found in FACS-sorted repertoires.

This CDR3 region has 14 residues. Germline-derived CDR1 and CDR2 are ENHRY and SYGVKD. J lost 5 bases, V lost 7 bases, and 8 bases had no gene match. The authors made TCR cDNA by 5'RACE template switching, adding a universal primer site and UMIs. MiXCR, run by TCRdb on the 5' RACE reads, gives a single entry per CDR3 protein. This table has 250,000 to 400,000 distinct CDR3 sequences, 4% to 5.5% appearing once. This receptor was obtained from a young man who received the YFV17D yellow fever vaccine. The chain couples TRBV10-3 to TRBJ2-1, with TRBD2 matching 7 bases. The sample in question was PBMCs, obtained 15 days after the yellow fever booster vaccination. The CDR3 bases are TGTGCCATCACAACGGGGGGAAACCACAATGAGCAGTTCTTC. This sequence encodes CAITTGGNHNEQFF.